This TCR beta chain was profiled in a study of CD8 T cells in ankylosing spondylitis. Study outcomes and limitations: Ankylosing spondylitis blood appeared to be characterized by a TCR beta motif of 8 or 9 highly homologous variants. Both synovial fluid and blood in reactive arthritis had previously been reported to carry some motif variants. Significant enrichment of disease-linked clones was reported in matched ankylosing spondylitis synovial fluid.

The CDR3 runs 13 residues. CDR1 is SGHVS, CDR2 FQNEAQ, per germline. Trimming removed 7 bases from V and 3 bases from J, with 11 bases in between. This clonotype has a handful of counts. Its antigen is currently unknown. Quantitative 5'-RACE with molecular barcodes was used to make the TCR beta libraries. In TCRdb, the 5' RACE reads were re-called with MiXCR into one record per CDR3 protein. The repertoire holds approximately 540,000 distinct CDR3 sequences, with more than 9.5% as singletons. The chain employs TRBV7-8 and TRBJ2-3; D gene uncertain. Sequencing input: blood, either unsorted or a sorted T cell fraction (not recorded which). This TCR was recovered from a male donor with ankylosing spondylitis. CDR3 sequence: CASTTKGTDTQYF. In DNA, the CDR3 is TGTGCCAGCACAACGAAGGGAACAGATACGCAGTATTTT.